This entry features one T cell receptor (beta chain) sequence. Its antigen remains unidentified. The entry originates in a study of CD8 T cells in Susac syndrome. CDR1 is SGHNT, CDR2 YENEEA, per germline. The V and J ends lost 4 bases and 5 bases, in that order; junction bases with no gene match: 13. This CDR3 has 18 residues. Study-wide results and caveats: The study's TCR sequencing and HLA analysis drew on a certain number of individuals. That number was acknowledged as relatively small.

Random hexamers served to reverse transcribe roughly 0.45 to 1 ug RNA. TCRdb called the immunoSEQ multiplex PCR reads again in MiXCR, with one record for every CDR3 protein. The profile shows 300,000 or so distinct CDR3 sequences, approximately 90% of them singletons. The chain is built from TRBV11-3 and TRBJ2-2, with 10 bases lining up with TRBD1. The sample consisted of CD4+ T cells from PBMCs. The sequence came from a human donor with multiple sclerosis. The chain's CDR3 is CASSSPTGTGVSTGELFF. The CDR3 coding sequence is TGTGCCAGCAGCTCCCCAACTGGGACAGGGGTCTCTACCGGGGAGCTGTTTTTT.